The 13 T cell receptor beta chains below all came from one sample that was sequenced in a study of T cell responses to AZD1222 COVID-19 vaccine. Clones were sequenced by immunoSEQ multiplex PCR, and TCRdb holds only the in-frame ones, with some missing. Among about 170,000 clones, less than 95% were seen once, and the ten largest hold approximately 2.9%. Sequenced here: peripheral blood, sampled on day 0 of AZD1222 vaccination. The receptors were sampled from an adult in good health.

The chain links TRBV27 to TRBJ2-1; TRBD1 might be the D (6 bases). Trimming left V 2 bases short and J 10 bases short, with 18 bases between. CDR3 length equals 15 residues. Per germline, CDR1 MNHEY and CDR2 SMNVEV (reference sequence). The CDR3 DNA follows: TGTGCCAGCAGTTTAGGGGCAGGGGCCAGCTCGGAGCAGTTCTTC. Translated, it gives CASSLGAGASSEQFF.

This clone is a singleton in its sample. The chain joins TRBV5-1 to TRBJ1-2, with 8 bases matching TRBD1. The CDR3 contains 15 residues. V lost 0 bases, J lost 4 bases, and 5 bases stayed unmatched. Germline CDR1 reads SGHRS; CDR2 reads YFSETQ. The CDR3 loop is CASSLAPGGGYGYTF. The CDR3 nucleotides are TGCGCCAGCAGCTTGGCGCCAGGGGGCGGCTATGGCTACACCTTC.

The gene calls are TRBV9 and TRBJ2-2; perhaps TRBD1 as D (6 bases). This CDR3 spans 16 amino acids. The germline gives CDR1 SGDLS, CDR2 YYNGEE. Trimming left V 2 bases short and J 0 bases short, with 11 bases between. The DNA of the CDR3 is TGTGCCAGCAGCGTTTCGGACAGCGCGAACACCGGGGAGCTGTTTTTT. Translation gives CASSVSDSANTGELFF.

Written as DNA, the CDR3 is TGTGCCAGCAGCTTAGACAGGGGCGACAATCAGCCCCAGCATTTT. Translated: CASSLDRGDNQPQHF. This chain connects TRBV11-2 to TRBJ1-5, with D maybe TRBD1 (6 bases). From germline, CDR1 is SGHAT and CDR2 FQNNGV. CDR3 size: 15 residues. V lost 0 bases and J lost 3, with 9 bases in between.

V is TRBV5-6 and J is TRBJ2-1; 11 nucleotides line up with TRBD2. The germline CDR1 and CDR2 sequences are SGHDT and YYEEEE. The CDR3 has 17 amino acids. V trimming: 4 bases; J trimming: 0 bases; junction bases outside the gene matches: 6. The CDR3 DNA sequence: TGTGCCAGCAGCGGTCCTAGCGGGGGGAGCTCCTACAATGAGCAGTTCTTC. It is translated as CASSGPSGGSSYNEQFF.

The chain joins TRBV3-1 (or the pseudogene TRBV3-2) to TRBJ1-5; maybe TRBD1 (5 bases). The CDR3 consists of 12 residues. The germline V gene encodes CDR1 LGHDT and CDR2 YNNKEL (reference sequence). V gave up 1 base and J gave up 7 bases, with 5 bases separating them. CDR3 DNA: TGTGCCAGCAGCCAAGGGGGGCAGCCCCAGCATTTT. This codes for CASSQGGQPQHF.

This chain uses TRBV6-5 with TRBJ1-2, with D possibly being TRBD1 (6 bases). Germline V gene lookup returns CDR1 MNHEY and CDR2 SVGAGI. The CDR3 totals 13 residues. The ends were cut back, 6 bases at V and 8 bases at J, with 16 bases in the middle. The CDR3, as DNA: TGTGCCAGCAGGCAATATAACAGGGAGGGCTACACCTTC. Translation gives CASRQYNREGYTF.

The chain is built from TRBV7-9 and TRBJ2-1, with 7 bases identical to TRBD2. The CDR3 has 16 residues. The germline CDR1 and CDR2 sequences are SEHNR and FQNEAQ (reference sequence). Trimming removed 4 bases from V and 6 bases from J; junction bases left unmatched: 12. In DNA form, the CDR3 reads TGTGCCAGCAGCTCCGTCTGGGCGGGGGAGACCAATGAGCAGTTCTTC. Encoded protein: CASSSVWAGETNEQFF.

V is TRBV12-3 or TRBV12-4 and J is TRBJ2-2; D possibly corresponds to TRBD2 (6 bases). Trimming took 5 bases from V and 9 from J, leaving 10 bases between them. The CDR3 totals 12 residues. CDR3 region: CASSGGRWELFF. CDR3 coding DNA: TGTGCCAGCAGTGGGGGGAGGTGGGAGCTGTTTTTT.

The V gene is TRBV6-5, the J gene TRBJ1-1, with 7 bases lining up with TRBD1. The V segment lost 5 bases and the J segment 3 bases; nucleotides outside the gene matches: 3. The CDR3 loop spans 13 amino acids. Germline V gives CDR1 MNHEY, CDR2 SVGAGI. CDR3 coding DNA: TGTGCCAGCAGTCGCCAGGGGGACACTGAAGCTTTCTTT. Its translation: CASSRQGDTEAFF.

V is TRBV6-5 and J is TRBJ2-7; 7 nucleotides match TRBD1. CDR1 and CDR2 (germline): MNHEY, SVGAGI. V lost 7 bases, J lost 0 bases, and 6 bases stayed unmatched. The CDR3 runs 14 residues. The CDR3 spells CASTNPGGSYEQYF. DNA for the CDR3: TGTGCCAGCACAAACCCAGGGGGCTCCTACGAGCAGTACTTC.

This chain connects TRBV6-2 or TRBV6-3 to TRBJ2-7; 8 bases fit TRBD2. Germline V gene data show CDR1 as MNHEY and CDR2 as SVGEGT. This CDR3 region has 14 residues. J gave up 6 bases and V 5 bases, and 9 bases lay outside the gene matches. In DNA form, the CDR3 reads TGTGCCAGCAGTACTTCCGGGACTAGAGGCGAGCAGTACTTC. It translates to CASSTSGTRGEQYF.

V gene TRBV21-1 combines with J gene TRBJ2-7; the table names TRBD1, a call not compared with the DNA. TRBV21-1 has pseudogene status. This CDR3 comprises 15 residues. CDR3: CASSVHVRGSYEQYF. CDR3 DNA: TGTGCCAGCAGCGTGCACGTCAGGGGGTCGTACGAGCAGTACTTC.